This T cell receptor (beta chain) is from a study of shared clonotypes between healthy human individuals. V lost 2 bases, J lost 2 bases, and 14 bases lay in between. Germline V gene sequence: CDR1 SGHDT, CDR2 YYEEEE. The length of the CDR3 is 15 residues. The investigators split CD4+ cells into a CD45RA+ naive subset and a CD45RA-negative memory subset. Once extracted for a subset, genomic DNA was divided evenly among several immunoSEQ plates. Assay: immunoSEQ multiplex PCR; the TCRdb copy retains only in-frame clones and omits some. The sample has some 2,000,000 clones, around 95% seen once; the top ten hold about 0.13%.

The source of this sequence is a man younger than 30 in good health. The chain is built from TRBV5-6 and TRBJ2-7; maybe TRBD2 (6 bases). Input material: naive CD4+ T cells sorted from blood. The subset: CD45RA+ positively selected. CDR3 nucleotides: TGTGCCAGCAGCTTCTGGCTAGCGAGAACCTACGAGCAGTACTTC. It specifies CASSFWLARTYEQYF.